This T cell receptor (beta chain) originates from a study of tumor-infiltrating lymphocytes in primary liver carcinoma. At the level of the study: Regardless of tissue type, samples showed similar yields of roughly 3.5 to 7.5 million productive TCRbeta reads.

There are 14 residues in the CDR3. Germline CDR1 and CDR2: MDHEN and SYDVKM. Of note for this clonotype: At one of its ends the junction is not consistent with the germline gene, which may arise from a read error.

Co-extraction of RNA and DNA was performed on about 20-32 mg of unsorted bulk tissue. The input was roughly 0.5 ug total RNA; TCR beta cDNA was made from it with a constant-region primer. ARM-PCR was slightly modified, and three nested multiplex PCR rounds with it gave rise to the TCR beta libraries. Running 9 to 11 cycles apiece, the first two PCR rounds relied on TRBV1-TRBV30 forward primers together with a C-beta reverse primer. TCRdb reprocessed the multiplex PCR reads via MiXCR and lists one record per CDR3 protein. This sample has 37,000 or so distinct CDR3 sequences, with roughly 75% found just once.

The origin of this receptor is a man in his forties or fifties with primary liver carcinoma and hepatitis B virus infection. Sequencing was carried out using tumor-adjacent normal liver tissue. This sequence joins TRBV28 and TRBJ1-5; 7 bases align to TRBD1. CDR3 nucleotides: TGTGCCAGCAGTCTTCAGGGGGTGACTCAGCCCCGGCATTTT. As protein: CASSLQGVTQPRHF.